This T cell receptor beta chain is from a study of T cell responses to AZD1222 COVID-19 vaccine. The study, taken as a whole, reports: Clonal diversity may have been underestimated in mostly white British donors. Repertoires were obtained solely post-peak T cell response.

CDR1 is SGHAT, CDR2 FQDESV, per germline (reference sequence). Deletions cut 5 bases from V and 2 bases from J, with 16 bases between. This CDR3 comprises 16 residues. Comments on this clone: Its antigen is unknown.

The repertoire was sequenced with immunoSEQ multiplex PCR; TCRdb's copy has only in-frame clones and lacks some. The sample has about 160,000 clones, 75% to 90% seen once. The material was peripheral blood, obtained on day 0 of AZD1222 vaccination. The J gene is TRBJ2-4, the V gene TRBV11-1; D perhaps matches TRBD2 (6 bases). The receptor was derived from an adult in good health. Here the CDR3 reads CASSPRGSGSKNIQYF. CDR3 bases: TGTGCCAGCAGCCCACGGGGGAGCGGGTCCAAAAACATTCAGTACTTC.